This record concerns one TCR beta chain sequence. What it recognizes is unknown. The length of the CDR3 is 16 residues. Losses at the gene ends were 2 bases for V and 4 bases for J; bases not matched to a gene: 5. Germline CDR1 is MNHEY and CDR2 is SVGEGT. The data belong to a study of response to subunit inactivated influenza vaccine. Study-wide results and caveats: Few additional T cells are recruited per seasonal influenza vaccination, authors suggested.

TCRdb itself ran the RT-PCR reads through MiXCR, one entry per CDR3 protein. The sample shows 600,000 to 850,000 distinct CDR3 sequences, around 15% of them seen only once. The sequence was obtained from a man aged 50-59 years who received an inactivated influenza vaccine. The chain joins TRBV6-2 or TRBV6-3 to TRBJ1-5; 10 bases agree with TRBD1. The source was PBMCs from blood, collected 14 days before vaccination. The CDR3 DNA follows: TGTGCCAGCAGTTACGCCGGGACAGGGGTAAATCAGCCCCAGCATTTT. Its protein is CASSYAGTGVNQPQHF.